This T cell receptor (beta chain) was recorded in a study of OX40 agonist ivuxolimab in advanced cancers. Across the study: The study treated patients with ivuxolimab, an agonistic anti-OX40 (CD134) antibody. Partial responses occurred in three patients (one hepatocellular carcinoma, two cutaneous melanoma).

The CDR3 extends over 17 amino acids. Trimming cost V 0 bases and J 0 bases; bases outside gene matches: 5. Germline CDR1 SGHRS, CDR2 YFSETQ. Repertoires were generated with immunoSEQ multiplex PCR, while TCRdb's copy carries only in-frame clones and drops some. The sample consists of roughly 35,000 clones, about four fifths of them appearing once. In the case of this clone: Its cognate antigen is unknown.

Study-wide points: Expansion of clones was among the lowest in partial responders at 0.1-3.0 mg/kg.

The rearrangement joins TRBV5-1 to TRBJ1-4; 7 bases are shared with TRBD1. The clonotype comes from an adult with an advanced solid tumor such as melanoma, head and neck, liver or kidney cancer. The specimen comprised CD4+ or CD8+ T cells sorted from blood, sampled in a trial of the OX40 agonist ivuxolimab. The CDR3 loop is CASSLGGTAATNEKLFF. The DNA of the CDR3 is TGCGCCAGCAGCTTGGGGGGGACAGCTGCAACTAATGAAAAACTGTTTTTT.